These 32 T cell receptor beta chains share one sample of origin, sequenced in a study of glioma-infiltrating T cells after dendritic cell vaccination. Generated by immunoSEQ multiplex PCR, the TCRdb table keeps only in-frame clones and is missing some. Among about 3,700 clones listed, about 94% were seen once. The material was blood, obtained before dendritic cell vaccination. The receptor set was obtained from a human donor with glioblastoma.

The chain recombines TRBV21-1 with TRBJ2-2; TRBD2, the table's D call, lacks a check against the DNA. TRBV21-1 is a pseudogene segment. The CDR3 totals 21 residues. CDR3 DNA: TGTGCCAGCAGCCCAGGAGGGGTGGCTAGCGGGAGGGTCATTGAAACCGGGGAGCTGTTTTTT. Protein product: CASSPGGVASGRVIETGELFF.

The chain is built from TRBV2 and TRBJ1-5; 9 nucleotides agree with TRBD1. CDR1 and CDR2 from the germline V gene are SNHLY and FYNNEI. V lost 0 bases to trimming and J lost 6 bases; unmatched junction nucleotides: 6. This CDR3 has 16 amino acids. The CDR3 is CASSEAWGQGGQPQHF. The CDR3 DNA follows: TGTGCCAGCAGTGAAGCATGGGGACAGGGTGGTCAGCCCCAGCATTTT.

The CDR3 DNA reads as TGTGCCAGCAGCCAAGAGATAGGAGCGGGGGGGATTTCCTACAATGAGCAGTTCTTC. Its translation is CASSQEIGAGGISYNEQFF. The chain joins TRBV4-2 to TRBJ2-1; 10 bases agree with TRBD2. The CDR3 has 19 residues. In germline, CDR1 is LGHNA, CDR2 YNFKEQ. Trimming removed 0 bases from V and 1 base from J; junction bases left unmatched: 9.

J is TRBJ2-7 and V is TRBV14; 10 nucleotides line up with TRBD1. The CDR3 extends over 14 amino acids. The germline V gene encodes CDR1 SGHDN and CDR2 FVKESK. V lost 1 base to trimming and J lost 3 bases; unmatched junction nucleotides: 0. In DNA, the CDR3 is TGTGCCAGCAGCCAAGGGACAGGGGGCTACGAGCAGTACTTC. Translating gives CASSQGTGGYEQYF.

V is TRBV19 and J is TRBJ2-7; TRBD1 might be the D (6 bases). Germline CDR1 and CDR2: LNHDA and SQIVND (reference sequence). Trimming left V 4 bases short and J 4 bases short, with 14 bases between. This CDR3 has 14 residues. CDR3 region: CASSTADSFYEQYF. CDR3 nucleotides: TGTGCCAGTAGTACCGCGGACAGCTTTTACGAGCAGTACTTC. The full variable domain, in which reference TRBV19 and TRBJ2-7 provide the parts outside the CDR3, is DGGITQSPKYLFRKEGQNVTLSCEQNLNHDAMYWYRQDPGQGLRLIYYSQIVNDFQKGDIAEGYSVSREKKESFPLTVTSAQKNPTAFYLCASSTADSFYEQYFGPGTRLTVT.

This chain links TRBV9 with TRBJ1-3; D not resolved. CDR3 length: 16 residues. Germline V gene data show CDR1 as SGDLS and CDR2 as YYNGEE. V lost 3 bases, J lost 3 bases, and 16 bases lay in between. Here the CDR3 DNA reads TGTGCCAGCAGCGGCTCAGCAGGAGCGGGTGGAAACACCATATATTTT. Translating gives CASSGSAGAGGNTIYF.

This chain connects TRBV2 to TRBJ1-5; tentatively, D is TRBD1 (5 bases). V was trimmed by 4 bases and J by 3 bases, leaving 7 bases between them. The germline V gene has CDR1 SNHLY and CDR2 FYNNEI. The CDR3 is 13 amino acids. The CDR3 region is CASSAGVNQPQHF. The DNA for the CDR3 is TGTGCCAGCAGTGCGGGGGTCAATCAGCCCCAGCATTTT.

A single count supports this clone. V and J are TRBV9 and TRBJ1-2, with TRBD1 matching 9 bases. In germline, CDR1 is SGDLS, CDR2 YYNGEE. The trim removed 0 bases at V and 8 bases at J, leaving 5 bases unmatched. The CDR3 has 14 amino acids. The CDR3 reads CASSVGTGVGGYTF. CDR3 bases: TGTGCCAGCAGCGTAGGGACAGGGGTGGGAGGCTACACCTTC.

The sample holds one count of this clone. V is TRBV19 and J is TRBJ1-4; a possible D gene is TRBD1 (5 bases). CDR1 and CDR2 from the germline V gene are LNHDA and SQIVND (reference sequence). The CDR3 length is 13 residues. Trimming took 8 bases from V and 6 from J, leaving 13 bases between them. The CDR3 DNA follows: TGTGCCAGTTCCCGGGACTCCTATGAAAAACTGTTTTTT. Translating gives CASSRDSYEKLFF.

J is TRBJ2-2 and V is TRBV5-8; 8 bases are a match to TRBD2. The CDR3 runs to 17 residues. Losses at the gene ends were 9 bases for V and 0 bases for J; bases not matched to a gene: 13. The germline CDR1 and CDR2 sequences are SGHTS and YDEGEE. CDR3 sequence reads: CATPSRLASTNTGELFF. The CDR3 coding sequence is TGTGCCACGCCCTCGAGACTAGCGTCGACGAACACCGGGGAGCTGTTTTTT. Based on the CDR3 plus reference TRBV5-8 and TRBJ2-2, the full variable domain is EAGVTQSPTHLIKTRGQQATLRCSPISGHTSVYWYQQALGLGLQFLLWYDEGEERNRGNFPPRFSGRQFPNYSSELNVNALELEDSALYLCATPSRLASTNTGELFFGEGSRLTVL.

The chain couples TRBV18 to TRBJ2-1, with TRBD1 as a possible D gene (5 bases). Trimming left V 0 bases short and J 1 base short, with 13 bases between. The CDR3 is 17 amino acids. Germline assignment: CDR1 KGHSH and CDR2 LQKENI. In DNA form, the CDR3 reads TGTGCCAGCTCACCACCGGGGCCTTTCGGGTCCTACAATGAGCAGTTCTTC. The encoded protein is CASSPPGPFGSYNEQFF.

This chain's CDR3 is CASSYSGRFTDTQYF. In DNA, the CDR3 is TGTGCCAGCAGTTACTCGGGGCGGTTCACAGATACGCAGTATTTT. The V gene is TRBV6-5, the J gene TRBJ2-3; D is perhaps TRBD1 (5 bases). The V gene's germline CDR1 is MNHEY and CDR2 SVGAGI. V gave up 0 bases and J gave up 2 bases, with 9 bases separating them. The CDR3 covers 15 residues.

The J gene is TRBJ1-4, the V gene TRBV7-9, with D perhaps matching TRBD1 (6 bases). The germline gives CDR1 SEHNR, CDR2 FQNEAQ (reference sequence). Trimming shortened V by 3 bases and J by 5 bases, and 10 bases separated the two germline ends. This CDR3 has 14 residues. Here the CDR3 reads CASSFTGKNEKLFF. For the CDR3, the DNA is TGTGCCAGCAGCTTTACAGGGAAAAATGAAAAACTGTTTTTT.

The chain carries TRBV6-5 and TRBJ2-1, with D possibly being TRBD2 (6 bases). Germline CDR1 reads MNHEY; CDR2 reads SVGAGI. Trimming cost V 5 bases and J 7 bases, with 15 bases left between them. The CDR3 extends over 14 amino acids. The CDR3 loop reads CASSIGLLANEQFF. The CDR3 DNA sequence: TGTGCCAGCAGTATTGGTTTACTAGCTAATGAGCAGTTCTTC.

The V call is TRBV7-2, the J call TRBJ1-6, with a possible D match to TRBD1 (6 bases). The germline gives CDR1 SGHTA, CDR2 FQGNSA. Trimming stripped 0 bases from V and 9 bases from J, with 12 bases between. This CDR3 contains 15 residues. CDR3: CASSLANSGVSPLHF. DNA for the CDR3: TGTGCCAGCAGCTTAGCGAACTCAGGGGTTTCACCCCTCCACTTT.

The V gene is TRBV6-6, the J gene TRBJ1-4; 7 nucleotides align to TRBD1. The germline gives CDR1 MNHNY, CDR2 SVGAGI (reference sequence). The CDR3 is 15 amino acids. Trimming took 7 bases from V and 4 from J; bases not matched to a gene: 9. The CDR3, as DNA: TGTGCCAGCAATATACAGGGGCAAAGTAATGAAAAACTGTTTTTT. Protein product: CASNIQGQSNEKLFF.

The chain has TRBV18 and TRBJ2-7; 9 bases agree with TRBD2. CDR3 length: 16 amino acids. Germline V gives CDR1 KGHSH, CDR2 LQKENI. Trimming removed 6 bases from V and 3 bases from J; junction bases left unmatched: 12. The CDR3 nucleotides read TGTGCCAGCTCCAAGGCCCTCGCTAGCGGGAACTACGAGCAGTACTTC. It is translated as CASSKALASGNYEQYF.

The gene calls are TRBV7-3 and TRBJ2-2, with a possible D match to TRBD2 (6 bases). The CDR3 totals 16 residues. Germline V gene data show CDR1 as SGHTA and CDR2 as FQGTGA. V was clipped by 5 bases and J by 1 base, with 14 bases between them. The CDR3 sequence is CASSDGRSGNTGELFF. CDR3 sequence (DNA): TGTGCCAGCAGCGACGGACGTAGCGGGAACACCGGGGAGCTGTTTTTT.

The CDR3 bases are TGTGCCAGCCGCCAAGGGACAGCTAACGGGGAGCTGTTTTTT. Translated, it gives CASRQGTANGELFF. V gene TRBV25-1 combines with J gene TRBJ2-2; the match to TRBD1 covers 7 bases. The CDR3 is 14 amino acids. V dropped 8 bases and J dropped 7; count of bases not matched to a gene: 10. Germline values: CDR1 MGHDK, CDR2 SYGVNS.

This clone is a singleton in its sample. V is TRBV7-8 and J is TRBJ1-2; D ambiguous. This CDR3 comprises 14 residues. The germline CDR1 and CDR2 sequences are SGHVS and FQNEAQ. V shed 1 base and J shed 0 bases, with 6 bases lying between them. CDR3 amino acids: CASSLGPANYGYTF. The CDR3 DNA follows: TGTGCCAGCAGCTTAGGGCCAGCTAACTATGGCTACACCTTC.

The chain joins TRBV2 to TRBJ2-1, with D perhaps TRBD2 (6 bases). Trimming removed 3 bases from V and 12 bases from J, with 18 bases in between. The CDR3 length is 14 residues. Germline CDR1 is SNHLY and CDR2 is FYNNEI. The CDR3 is CASSEGGTPWGQFF. CDR3 nucleotides: TGTGCCAGCAGTGAGGGCGGGACCCCCTGGGGGCAGTTCTTC.

The J gene is TRBJ2-5, the V gene TRBV11-1, with 7 nucleotides matching TRBD1. The J call may be mistaken, given a closer DNA end match to TRBJ2-7. The germline V gene has CDR1 SGHAT and CDR2 FQDESV (reference sequence). CDR3 length equals 15 residues. CDR3 sequence reads: CASSLNRDSTYEQYF. The CDR3 DNA sequence: TGTGCCAGCAGCCTCAATCGGGACAGTACCTACGAGCAGTACTTC.

In nucleotides, the CDR3 is TGCGCCAGCAGCTCAGGGGGCAAAGAGGGGACCCAGTACTTC. Amino acid sequence: CASSSGGKEGTQYF. This sequence joins TRBV5-1 and TRBJ2-5, with 8 positions matching TRBD1. V lost 3 bases, J lost 7 bases, and 8 bases stayed unmatched. The CDR3 covers 14 residues. Germline V lookup: CDR1 SGHRS, CDR2 YFSETQ.

V usage is TRBV10-3 and J usage is TRBJ2-7, with TRBD2 matching over 7 bases. The germline V gene has CDR1 ENHRY and CDR2 SYGVKD. The CDR3 covers 15 residues. V lost 10 bases, J lost 1 base, and 13 bases stayed unmatched. The CDR3 coding sequence is TGTGCCACCGCCGGGCTACCGGGAGGATCCTACGAGCAGTACTTC. This sequence encodes CATAGLPGGSYEQYF.

This clone came up a few times. This rearrangement joins TRBV7-2 to TRBJ2-7; no clear D. Germline CDR1 and CDR2: SGHTA and FQGNSA. V lost 3 bases to trimming and J lost 3 bases, with 6 bases between them. The CDR3 length is 12 residues. The CDR3 here is CASSFSVYEQYF. CDR3 nucleotides: TGTGCCAGCAGCTTCTCCGTCTACGAGCAGTACTTC.

CDR3 in DNA: TGCGCCAGCAGCTTGGCCGGGGATAAGGGGTTCTTC. Its protein is CASSLAGDKGFF. This chain uses TRBV5-1 with TRBJ2-1; tentatively, D is TRBD2 (5 bases). The ends were cut back, 0 bases at V and 15 bases at J, with 13 bases in the middle. Germline CDR1 is SGHRS and CDR2 is YFSETQ. The CDR3 covers 12 residues.

The rearrangement joins TRBV7-2 to TRBJ2-1; 12 bases are shared with TRBD2. The CDR3 extends over 16 amino acids. The junction had 2 bases not matched to a gene; V was cut back by 1 base and J by 4 bases. The germline gives CDR1 SGHTA, CDR2 FQGNSA. The CDR3: CASSLGLAGAYNEQFF. CDR3 in DNA: TGTGCCAGCAGCTTAGGACTAGCGGGAGCTTACAATGAGCAGTTCTTC.

This clone came up a few times. For the CDR3, the DNA is TGTGCCAGCAGTTTCGCCCCAGGGGAGACCACCATATATTTT. Amino acids: CASSFAPGETTIYF. V is TRBV6-5 and J is TRBJ1-3, with D possibly being TRBD1 (6 bases). In germline, CDR1 is MNHEY, CDR2 SVGAGI. V was clipped by 4 bases and J by 9 bases, with 16 bases between them. The CDR3 consists of 14 residues.

This sequence joins TRBV5-6 and TRBJ1-2; D might be TRBD1 (6 bases). Germline loops: CDR1 SGHDT, CDR2 YYEEEE. This CDR3 spans 13 amino acids. The V end was cut by 4 bases, the J end by 7 bases, with 14 bases between. CDR3 protein: CASSLGTGSGYTF. The DNA for the CDR3 is TGTGCCAGCAGCCTGGGAACAGGGAGTGGCTACACCTTC. The full variable domain, rest sourced from reference TRBV5-6 and TRBJ1-2, is DAGVTQSPTHLIKTRGQQVTLRCSPKSGHDTVSWYQQALGQGPQFIFQYYEEEERQRGNFPDRFSGHQFPNYSSELNVNALLLGDSALYLCASSLGTGSGYTFGSGTRLTVV.

The rearrangement links TRBV11-3 to TRBJ2-1; TRBD1 matches 7 bases. This CDR3 is 13 amino acids long. CDR1 is SGHNT and CDR2 is YENEEA in the germline V gene. V shed 5 bases and J 4 bases; nucleotides not matched to a gene: 2. CDR3 bases: TGTGCCAGCAGCCTGGACAGGTACAATGAGCAGTTCTTC. Translation: CASSLDRYNEQFF.

The chain joins TRBV5-4 to TRBJ1-1; D remains ambiguous. The CDR3 is 13 amino acids. Per germline, CDR1 SGHNT and CDR2 YYREEE (reference sequence). V lost 4 bases, J lost 4 bases, and 11 bases lay in between. CDR3 sequence (DNA): TGTGCCAGCAGCCCGGGTCATCCCACTGAAGCTTTCTTT. It is translated as CASSPGHPTEAFF.

The chain links TRBV7-2 to TRBJ2-7; D possibly corresponds to TRBD1 (5 bases). V was trimmed by 4 bases and J by 4 bases, leaving 14 bases between them. Germline V CDR1 and CDR2: SGHTA, FQGNSA. The CDR3 runs 14 residues. CDR3 nucleotide sequence: TGTGCCAGCAGCTACAACCAGGGATCGTACGAGCAGTACTTC. It yields the protein CASSYNQGSYEQYF.